This TCR beta chain was sequenced for a study of regulatory T cells in long-lasting Graves disease. The V end lost 7 bases, the J end lost 5 bases, and 15 bases lay between the germline ends. Germline V gives CDR1 SGHDT, CDR2 YYEEEE. The CDR3 covers 13 residues. Library construction for TCR beta used iRepertoire HTBI primers and Arm-PCR of CDR3 regions. MiXCR, run by TCRdb on the multiplex PCR reads, gives a single entry per CDR3 protein. Among around 420,000 distinct CDR3 sequences, around 16% were seen once, and the ten largest hold over 20%. Regarding time point: newly diagnosed GD, antithyroid drugs for less than 3 months. With RNA extracted from PBMCs as input, the TCR library was made. This clonotype was found a few times. Its antigen is currently unknown. Overall study findings and caveats: For persistent Graves' patients, TCR diversity was lower than for newly diagnosed ones.

This clonotype was sampled from a female donor with Graves disease. Material: peripheral blood mononuclear cells (PBMCs), obtained at new diagnosis, from a patient treated with antithyroid drugs. The chain links TRBV5-6 to TRBJ1-1; D is unresolved. The CDR3 nucleotides read TGTGCCAGCGCCGGGTCCGGGAGGACTGAAGCTTTCTTT. Protein: CASAGSGRTEAFF. Variable domain in full (rest from reference TRBV5-6 and TRBJ1-1): DAGVTQSPTHLIKTRGQQVTLRCSPKSGHDTVSWYQQALGQGPQFIFQYYEEEERQRGNFPDRFSGHQFPNYSSELNVNALLLGDSALYLCASAGSGRTEAFFGQGTRLTVV.